The rows below give T cell receptor beta chains drawn from one sample of a study of identical twins. TCRdb called the 5' RACE reads again in MiXCR, with one record for every CDR3 protein. The sample shows some 730,000 distinct CDR3 sequences, roughly 20% of them seen only once. These same data were also listed under a study on T cells expressing NK-cell markers.

Source material: PBMCs. The receptors come from a woman between 18 and 29 years old in good health. Both conserved end residues are part of each CDR3. A D gene is named only where the DNA matches it firmly. Clone size is shown for a subset of rows, as once, few, many or a class of expanded clone.

clone size,J gene,V gene,D gene,CDR3 DNA,CDR3 protein
few,TRBJ2-1,TRBV20-1,-,TGCAGTGCTCCGAATCCCAATGAGCAGTTCTTC,CSAPNPNEQFF
-,TRBJ2-1,TRBV11-2,-,TGTGCCAGCAGCTTAGAGAACCCGGGCTTCTGGAATGAGCAGTTCTTC,CASSLENPGFWNEQFF
few,TRBJ2-3,TRBV5-1,-,TGCGCCAGCAGCTTGGAAGCGGTCACAGATACGCAGTATTTT,CASSLEAVTDTQYF
-,TRBJ2-2,TRBV2,-,TGTGCCAGCAGTGTCATACGCGGAAGCACCGGGGAGCTGTTTTTT,CASSVIRGSTGELFF
-,TRBJ1-2,TRBV20-1,-,TGCAGTGCCGAGGACAGCGGCCTTAACTATGGCTACACCTTC,CSAEDSGLNYGYTF
few,TRBJ2-1,TRBV7-8,-,TGTGCCAGCACCCTAAGAGGGCCGAGCTCCTACAATGAGCAGTTCTTC,CASTLRGPSSYNEQFF
-,TRBJ2-1,TRBV11-2,TRBD2,TGTGCCAGCAGCTTATCCAGCGGGGCGGCCGGGGAGCAGTTCTTC,CASSLSSGAAGEQFF
-,TRBJ1-1,TRBV28,-,TGTGCCAGCAGTTATAGGGATGAAGCTTTCTTT,CASSYRDEAFF
many,TRBJ1-1,TRBV12-3/TRBV12-4,-,TGTGCCAGCAGGTTATTGAACACTGAAGCTTTCTTT,CASRLLNTEAFF
-,TRBJ2-7,TRBV20-1,-,TGCAGTGCTAGAGCCCCCCCGGGACTCTTTTCGGGCGAGCAGTACTTC,CSARAPPGLFSGEQYF
-,TRBJ2-3,TRBV5-1,-,TGCGCCAGCAGCTTGGCCATCGGGGAGAGCACAGATACGCAGTATTTT,CASSLAIGESTDTQYF
-,TRBJ2-1,TRBV6-1,TRBD1,TGTGCCAGCAGCCGTGAGGGGGCAGGAAGATTGCAGCAGTTCTTC,CASSREGAGRLQQFF
many,TRBJ2-3,TRBV20-1,TRBD2,TGCAGTGCCATTCTAGCGGGGACCACAGATACGCAGTATTTT,CSAILAGTTDTQYF
-,TRBJ1-3,TRBV5-5,-,TGTGCCAGCAGCTTGGTAGGCGGGCAGAACTCTGGAAACACCATATATTTT,CASSLVGGQNSGNTIYF
-,TRBJ2-6,TRBV11-2,-,TGTGCCAGCAGCTCGGGGACGTTCGGGGGCGCTGGGGCCAACGTCCTGACTTTC,CASSSGTFGGAGANVLTF
-,TRBJ2-2,TRBV2,-,TGTGCCAGCAGGCTGGGACACCTCACCGGGGAGCTGTTTTTT,CASRLGHLTGELFF
-,TRBJ1-5,TRBV19,-,TGTGCCAGTAGTATAAACTGGGGGGGCAATCAGCCCCAGCATTTT,CASSINWGGNQPQHF
-,TRBJ2-5,TRBV29-1,-,TGCAGCGTTGAGCCTAGGGGGTCCGGGGAGACCCAGTACTTC,CSVEPRGSGETQYF
few,TRBJ1-6,TRBV6-5,TRBD1,TGTGCCAGCAGTTGGACCGGGACAGTCAATTCACCCCTCCACTTT,CASSWTGTVNSPLHF
few,TRBJ2-1,TRBV29-1,TRBD2,TGCAGCGCTGTTGGCGGGAGGGTCGACAATGAGCAGTTCTTC,CSAVGGRVDNEQFF
-,TRBJ2-3,TRBV29-1,TRBD2,TGCAGCGTCGACCTGCCCGGGACTAATAAGAATACGCAGTATTTT,CSVDLPGTNKNTQYF
few,TRBJ2-1,TRBV7-2,TRBD1,TGTGCCAGCGGATTGGACAGGGGATACAATGAGCAGTTCTTC,CASGLDRGYNEQFF
few,TRBJ2-7,TRBV5-1,TRBD1,TGCGCCAGCAGCTTGAGGGACAGTGGGGCCGAGCAGTACTTC,CASSLRDSGAEQYF
few,TRBJ2-7,TRBV11-2,TRBD1,TGTGCCAGCAGCTTACCTCCGCTGACAGGGGTCGACGAGCAGTACTTC,CASSLPPLTGVDEQYF